This entry lists 10 T cell receptor beta chains sequenced from one sample in a study of shared clonotypes between healthy human individuals. The protocol was immunoSEQ multiplex PCR, while the TCRdb copy is restricted to in-frame clones and leaves out a portion. The data contain some 690,000 clones, less than 95% of them singletons. Sequencing was performed on memory CD8+ T cells from PBMCs. The subset: CD45RO+ cells pooled with CCR7-negative TemRA cells. The receptors were gathered from a man between 18 and 29 years old in good health. Some clones in this sample may be carry-over from other donors' samples.

The chain employs TRBV27 and TRBJ2-7; 8 bases are shared with TRBD2. Germline CDR1 and CDR2: MNHEY and SMNVEV (reference sequence). J lost 6 bases, V lost 3 bases, and 13 bases had no gene match. The CDR3 has 16 residues. The CDR3 DNA is TGTGCCAGCAGTTTGAGGGCCCTAGCGGGTTCTACCGAGCAGTACTTC. Translation gives CASSLRALAGSTEQYF.

V gene TRBV15 combines with J gene TRBJ2-2; a weak D match, TRBD2 (5 bases). The CDR3 spans 16 residues. CDR1 is LNHNV, CDR2 YYDKDF, per germline (reference sequence). The V and J ends lost 0 bases and 7 bases respectively, with 15 bases between them. CDR3 sequence: CATSRDLRGPGGELFF. DNA of the CDR3: TGTGCCACCAGCAGAGATCTGAGAGGGCCCGGCGGGGAGCTGTTTTTT.

The rearrangement uses TRBV7-9 and TRBJ2-2; D not certain. The CDR3 contains 14 residues. The germline V gene has CDR1 SEHNR and CDR2 FQNEAQ (reference sequence). Between the trimmed V and J ends, which lost 8 bases and 2 bases, there was a span of 12 bases. The DNA for the CDR3 is TGTGCCAGCCCTATTTTGGGTAACACCGGGGAGCTGTTTTTT. It specifies CASPILGNTGELFF.

CDR3 protein: CASSIKTSADGGNTIYF. DNA of the CDR3: TGTGCCAGTAGTATAAAAACTTCGGCGGACGGGGGAAACACCATATATTTT. The chain combines TRBV19 with TRBJ1-3; D uncertain. V shed 2 bases and J shed 4 bases, with 18 bases lying between them. The germline gives CDR1 LNHDA, CDR2 SQIVND (reference sequence). The CDR3 is 17 amino acids.

This chain connects TRBV28 to TRBJ1-6; TRBD1 aligns across 10 bases. The germline CDR1 and CDR2 sequences are MDHEN and SYDVKM. V shed 4 bases, J shed 7 bases, and the junction held 4 bases outside the gene matches. This CDR3 is built from 15 residues. This chain's CDR3 is CASSWRQGANSPLHF. In nucleotides, the CDR3 is TGTGCCAGCAGTTGGCGACAGGGGGCAAATTCACCCCTCCACTTT.

This clone was seen a handful of times. The V and J genes are TRBV11-2 and TRBJ2-2, with D maybe TRBD1 (5 bases). V was shortened by 0 bases and J by 4 bases, with 12 bases between the two germline ends. The CDR3 is made up of 16 amino acids. The germline gives CDR1 SGHAT, CDR2 FQNNGV. CDR3 nucleotides: TGTGCCAGCAGCTTAGACGCAGGGTTGGTCACCGGGGAGCTGTTTTTT. It translates to CASSLDAGLVTGELFF.

This chain uses TRBV7-5 with TRBJ1-5; TRBD1, the table's D call, lacks a check against the DNA. TRBV7-5 is assigned pseudogene status. The CDR3 sequence is 20 residues long. The CDR3 sequence: CVRKEWTGQGFLKGNQPQHF. The CDR3, as DNA: TGTGTCAGAAAGGAGTGGACAGGACAGGGGTTTTTGAAGGGCAATCAGCCCCAGCATTTT.

This clone has only one observation. The gene calls are TRBV10-3 and TRBJ1-4; D remains unclear. The germline V gene has CDR1 ENHRY and CDR2 SYGVKD. The CDR3 is 15 amino acids. The V end was cut by 6 bases, the J end by 4 bases, with 15 bases between. CDR3 nucleotide sequence: TGTGCCATCAGCCCAGGACTGGAACTTAATGAAAAACTGTTTTTT. Protein: CAISPGLELNEKLFF.

This clone appeared a few times. The gene calls are TRBV28 and TRBJ2-3, with no clear D. Between the trimmed V and J ends, which lost 1 base and 5 bases, there was a span of 4 bases. Germline CDR1 reads MDHEN; CDR2 reads SYDVKM. CDR3 size: 12 residues. Written as DNA, the CDR3 is TGTGCCAGCAGTTTATCCATAGATACGCAGTATTTT. As protein: CASSLSIDTQYF. The full variable domain, its missing parts supplied by reference TRBV28 and TRBJ2-3, is DVKVTQSSRYLVKRTGEKVFLECVQDMDHENMFWYRQDPGLGLRLIYFSYDVKMKEKGDIPEGYSVSREKKERFSLILESASTNQTSMYLCASSLSIDTQYFGPGTRLTVL.

As to this clone: The same CDR3 arises from other DNA sequences in this sample as well. The CDR3 DNA reads TGCGCCAGCAGCCAAGGACTAGCGGGAGCCTACAATGAGCAGTTCTTC. Its translation: CASSQGLAGAYNEQFF. The V gene is TRBV4-1, the J gene TRBJ2-1, with TRBD2 matching over 12 bases. CDR3 length equals 16 residues. The V and J ends lost 1 base and 2 bases, in that order; junction bases with no gene match: 0. The germline V gene encodes CDR1 MGHRA and CDR2 YSYEKL.